The present entry profiles one TCR beta chain with its context. Its antigen is as yet unknown. Investigators amplified TCR beta CDR3 regions from RNA transcripts. The library came from an HTBI-primed first-round RT-PCR and a second-round multiplex PCR. TCRdb called the multiplex PCR reads again in MiXCR, with one record for every CDR3 protein. The table records 230,000 or so distinct CDR3 sequences, 45% to 55% of them present only once. The data were taken from a study of Graves' ophthalmopathy and Graves' hyperthyroidism. Study outcomes and limitations: Blood samples also showed most expanded thyroid clonotypes exceeding 0.001 frequency.

Ophthalmopathy was moderately-to-severely active, CAS at least 3, NOSPECS at least 4, lasting under 3 months. Pregnant or lactating patients and those with other autoimmune diseases or uncontrolled infections were excluded. This clonotype was obtained from an adult man with Graves' ophthalmopathy. Input material: peripheral blood.

CDR3 bases: TGTGCCAGCAGCTTAGGAGGGATAGACGGGACCGGCTACACCTTC. Protein: CASSLGGIDGTGYTF. This chain connects TRBV7-2 to TRBJ1-2; possibly TRBD1 for D (5 bases). The CDR3 totals 15 residues. Trimming left V 1 base short and J 8 bases short, with 17 bases between. Germline V lookup: CDR1 SGHTA, CDR2 FQGNSA.